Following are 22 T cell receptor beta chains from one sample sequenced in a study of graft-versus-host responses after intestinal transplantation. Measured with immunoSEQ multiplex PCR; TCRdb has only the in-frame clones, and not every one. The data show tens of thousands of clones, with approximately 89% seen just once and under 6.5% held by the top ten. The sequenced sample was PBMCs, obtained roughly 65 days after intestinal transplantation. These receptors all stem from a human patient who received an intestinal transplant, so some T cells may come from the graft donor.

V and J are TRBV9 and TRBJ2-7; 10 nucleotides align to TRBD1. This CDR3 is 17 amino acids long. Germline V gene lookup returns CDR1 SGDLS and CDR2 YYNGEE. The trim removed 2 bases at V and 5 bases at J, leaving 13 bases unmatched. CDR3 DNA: TGTGCCAGCAGCGTTGGGGACAGGGGAACGGGGAGGAACGAGCAGTACTTC. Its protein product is CASSVGDRGTGRNEQYF.

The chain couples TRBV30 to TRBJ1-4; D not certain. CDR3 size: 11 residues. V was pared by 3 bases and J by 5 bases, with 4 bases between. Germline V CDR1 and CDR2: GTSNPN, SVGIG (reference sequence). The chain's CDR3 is CAWSVNEKLFF. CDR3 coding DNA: TGTGCCTGGAGCGTAAATGAAAAACTGTTTTTT.

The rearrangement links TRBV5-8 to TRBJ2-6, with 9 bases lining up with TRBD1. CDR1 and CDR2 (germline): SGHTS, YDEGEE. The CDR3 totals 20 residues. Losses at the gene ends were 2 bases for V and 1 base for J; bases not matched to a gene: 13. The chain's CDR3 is CASSLLLPWTGESGANVLTF. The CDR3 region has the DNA TGTGCCAGCAGCTTACTATTACCCTGGACAGGGGAGTCTGGGGCCAACGTCCTGACTTTC.

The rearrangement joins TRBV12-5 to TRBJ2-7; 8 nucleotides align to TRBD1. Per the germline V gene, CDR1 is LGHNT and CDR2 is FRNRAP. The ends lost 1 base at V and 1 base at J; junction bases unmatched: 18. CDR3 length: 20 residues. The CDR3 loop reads CASGLAPLMAGGLISYEQYF. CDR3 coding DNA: TGTGCTAGTGGTTTGGCCCCCCTCATGGCAGGGGGCTTGATATCCTACGAGCAGTACTTC.

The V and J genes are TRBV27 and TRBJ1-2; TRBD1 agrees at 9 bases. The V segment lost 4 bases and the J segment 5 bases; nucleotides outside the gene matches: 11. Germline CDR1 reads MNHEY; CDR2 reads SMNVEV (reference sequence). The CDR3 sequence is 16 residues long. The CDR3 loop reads CASSSQGTGMVYGYTF. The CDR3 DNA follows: TGTGCCAGCAGTTCCCAAGGGACAGGGATGGTTTATGGCTACACCTTC.

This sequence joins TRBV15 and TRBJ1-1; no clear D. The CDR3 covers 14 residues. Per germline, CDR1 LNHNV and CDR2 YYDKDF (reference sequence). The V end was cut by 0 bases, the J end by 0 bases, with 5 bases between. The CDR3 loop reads CATSRDTLNTEAFF. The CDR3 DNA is TGTGCCACCAGCAGAGATACCCTGAACACTGAAGCTTTCTTT. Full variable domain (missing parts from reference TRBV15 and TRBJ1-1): DAMVIQNPRYQVTQFGKPVTLSCSQTLNHNVMYWYQQKSSQAPKLLFHYYDKDFNNEADTPDNFQSRRPNTSFCFLDIRSPGLGDTAMYLCATSRDTLNTEAFFGQGTRLTVV.

The CDR3: CASSQGPRQGRETQYF. The DNA for the CDR3 is TGCGCCAGCAGCCAAGGGCCAAGACAGGGGAGGGAGACCCAGTACTTC. The chain joins TRBV4-3 to TRBJ2-5; 8 positions match TRBD1. CDR1 and CDR2 from the germline V gene are LGHNA and YSLEER. This CDR3 has 16 residues. Trimming removed 1 base from V and 5 bases from J; junction bases left unmatched: 9.

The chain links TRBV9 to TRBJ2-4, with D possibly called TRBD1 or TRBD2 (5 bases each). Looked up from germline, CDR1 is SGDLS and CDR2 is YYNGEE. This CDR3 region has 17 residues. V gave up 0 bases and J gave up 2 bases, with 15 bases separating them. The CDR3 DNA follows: TGTGCCAGCAGCGTAGCGGGGCCTTCCCCAACCAAAAACATTCAGTACTTC. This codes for CASSVAGPSPTKNIQYF.

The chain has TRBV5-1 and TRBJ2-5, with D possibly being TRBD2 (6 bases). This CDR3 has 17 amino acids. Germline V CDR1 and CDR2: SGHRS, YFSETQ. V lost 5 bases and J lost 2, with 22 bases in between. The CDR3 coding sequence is TGCGCCAGCAGTAACTTGCGGGGCGCACCGCCACAAGAGACCCAGTACTTC. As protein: CASSNLRGAPPQETQYF.

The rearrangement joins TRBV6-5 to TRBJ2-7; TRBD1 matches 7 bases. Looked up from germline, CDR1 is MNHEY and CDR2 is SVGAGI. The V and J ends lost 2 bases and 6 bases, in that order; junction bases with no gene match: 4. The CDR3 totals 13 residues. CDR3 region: CASSYAAGGEQYF. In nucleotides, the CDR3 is TGTGCCAGCAGTTACGCGGCAGGGGGCGAGCAGTACTTC.

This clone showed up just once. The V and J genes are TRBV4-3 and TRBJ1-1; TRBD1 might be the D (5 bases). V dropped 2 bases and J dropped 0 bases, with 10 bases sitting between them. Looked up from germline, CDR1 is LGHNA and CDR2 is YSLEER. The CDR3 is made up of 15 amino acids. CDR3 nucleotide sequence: TGCGCCAGCAGCCAATCCGACAGTATGAACACTGAAGCTTTCTTT. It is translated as CASSQSDSMNTEAFF.

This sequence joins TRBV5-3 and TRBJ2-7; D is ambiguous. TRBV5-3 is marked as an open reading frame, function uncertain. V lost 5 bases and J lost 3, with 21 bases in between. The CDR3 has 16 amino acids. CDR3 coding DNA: TGTGCCAGAAGTCAGCACCCCCAGTCAGCCCTCTACGAGCAGTACTTC. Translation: CARSQHPQSALYEQYF.

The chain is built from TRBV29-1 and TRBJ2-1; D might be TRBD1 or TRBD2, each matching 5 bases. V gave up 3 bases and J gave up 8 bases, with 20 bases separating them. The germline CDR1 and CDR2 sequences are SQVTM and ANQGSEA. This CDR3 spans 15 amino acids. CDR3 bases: TGCAGCGTTGATTCCCGCCGAGGGGTTAGGGATGAGCAGTTCTTC. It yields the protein CSVDSRRGVRDEQFF.

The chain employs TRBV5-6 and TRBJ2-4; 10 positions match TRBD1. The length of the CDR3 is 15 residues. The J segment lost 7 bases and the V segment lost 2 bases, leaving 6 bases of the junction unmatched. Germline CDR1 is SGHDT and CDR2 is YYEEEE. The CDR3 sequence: CASSFGTGVPNIQYF. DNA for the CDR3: TGTGCCAGCAGCTTCGGGACAGGGGTCCCTAACATTCAGTACTTC.

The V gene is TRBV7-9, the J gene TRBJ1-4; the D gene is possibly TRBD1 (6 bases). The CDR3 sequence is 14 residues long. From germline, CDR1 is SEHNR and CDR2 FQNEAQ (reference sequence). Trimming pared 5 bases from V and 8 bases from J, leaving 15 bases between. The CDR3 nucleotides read TGTGCCAGCAGCGCAACAGGGAGTGGCGAAAAACTGTTTTTT. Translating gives CASSATGSGEKLFF.

The CDR3, as DNA: TGCGCCAGCAGCTTTGAGGGTTCAACGTCTGGCTACACCTTC. Its protein product is CASSFEGSTSGYTF. The rearrangement links TRBV5-1 to TRBJ1-2; unclear D gene. The V end lost 2 bases, the J end lost 7 bases, and 15 bases lay between the germline ends. This CDR3 comprises 14 residues. Germline CDR1 reads SGHRS; CDR2 reads YFSETQ.

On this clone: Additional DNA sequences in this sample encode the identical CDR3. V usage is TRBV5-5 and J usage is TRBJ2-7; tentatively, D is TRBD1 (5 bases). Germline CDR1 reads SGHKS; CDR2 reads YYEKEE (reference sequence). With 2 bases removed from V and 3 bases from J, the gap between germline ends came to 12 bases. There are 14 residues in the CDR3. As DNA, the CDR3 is TGTGCCAGCAGCTTAAGGGGAATGGACTACGAGCAGTACTTC. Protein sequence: CASSLRGMDYEQYF.

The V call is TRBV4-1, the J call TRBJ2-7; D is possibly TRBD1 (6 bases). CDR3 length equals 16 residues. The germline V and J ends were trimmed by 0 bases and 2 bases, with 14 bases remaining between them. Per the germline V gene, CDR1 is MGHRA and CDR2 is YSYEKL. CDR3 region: CASSQDSWDITYEQYF. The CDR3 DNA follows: TGCGCCAGCAGCCAAGACTCGTGGGACATAACCTACGAGCAGTACTTC.

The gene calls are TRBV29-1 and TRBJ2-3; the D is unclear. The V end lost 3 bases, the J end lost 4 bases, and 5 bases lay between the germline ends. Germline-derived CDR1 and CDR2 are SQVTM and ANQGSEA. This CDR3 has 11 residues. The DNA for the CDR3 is TGCAGCGTTGACGTTGCAGATACGCAGTATTTT. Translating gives CSVDVADTQYF.

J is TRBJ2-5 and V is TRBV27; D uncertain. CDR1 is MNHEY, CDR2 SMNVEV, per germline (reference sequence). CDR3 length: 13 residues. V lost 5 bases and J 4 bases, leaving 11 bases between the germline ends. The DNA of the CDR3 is TGTGCCAGCAGTCTCATTGGGCCAGAGACCCAGTACTTC. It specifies CASSLIGPETQYF.

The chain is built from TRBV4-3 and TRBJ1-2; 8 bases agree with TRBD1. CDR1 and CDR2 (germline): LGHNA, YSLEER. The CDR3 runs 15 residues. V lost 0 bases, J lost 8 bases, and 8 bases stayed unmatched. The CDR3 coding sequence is TGCGCCAGCAGCCAAGATCCGAGACAGGGGTTAGGCTACACCTTC. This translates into CASSQDPRQGLGYTF.

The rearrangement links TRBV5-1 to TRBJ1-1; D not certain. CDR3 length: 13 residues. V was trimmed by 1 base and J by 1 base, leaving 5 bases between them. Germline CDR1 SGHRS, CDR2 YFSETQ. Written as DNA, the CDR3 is TGCGCCAGCAGCTTGTTGGGGAACACTGAAGCTTTCTTT. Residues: CASSLLGNTEAFF.